This entry is about one T cell receptor beta chain. Its antigen has not been determined. No qualities accompany the bases; no much larger clone lies one base away. The data originate from a study of blood T cell repertoires in COVID-19 (dated by TCRdb to about 2020). Describing the broader study: Samples covering the acute and convalescent phases of COVID-19 were provided by collaborators in the United States, Italy and Spain. The prospective study material was composed of cDNA or gDNA derived from T cells, B-cell-depleted T cells, or PBMCs. The dataset comprised deeply sampled blood TCRbeta repertoires from subjects exposed to, actively infected with, or recovered from COVID-19. The repertoires were made available in a free public database intended to serve as a resource for research on the immune response to SARS-CoV-2. Samples were obtained from the ongoing ImmuneRACE study (first 160 participants) and from 950 to 1,500 subjects provided by 6 global collaborators. Sample metadata almost always included a de-identified subject ID, COVID-19 status, age in years and sex. Where HLA class I and class II types were available, the types were taken from metadata supplied by the sample provider, not from assay-based typing.

Enrolling through a virtual design, the prospective study's participants ranged in age from about 18 to 89 years and lived across some 22 United States geographic areas. To assign participants to cohorts, the prospective study relied on clinical history that participants themselves reported in a screening survey and a study questionnaire. Recovered participants in ImmuneRACE Cohort 3 were defined by two consecutive negative NP/OP PCR tests, clearance by a healthcare professional, or resolution of symptoms. In the prospective study, mobile phlebotomists collected whole blood, serum and a nasopharyngeal or oropharyngeal swab from each participant. Prospective study participants could optionally give additional blood draws and questionnaires over an approximately 2-month period. Before DNA extraction, blood samples from the prospective study were shipped at room temperature or frozen. Results and caveats for the whole study, not just this receptor: The quantity of clinical and demographic metadata differed by source and by participant and was supplied without curation.

TCRbeta CDR3 regions were amplified from genomic DNA using the immunoSEQ Assay, a bias-controlled multiplex PCR. Regarding the original processing steps: The number of nucleated cells in each sample was estimated from the amplification of reference gene primers within the assay. Sequence reads were collapsed and filtered to measure the absolute abundance of every unique TCRbeta CDR3 rearrangement. For each sample, productive Simpson clonality was calculated by taking the square root of Simpson's diversity index across productive rearrangements. In its TCRdb copy, this immuneACCESS table keeps in-frame sequences only and misses some clones. Where compared with another copy, unresolved V genes explain less than half of these, and the others have no known cause. V, J and clone size reflect that table, while D and trimming were determined from the DNA. In this sample the table shows under 500,000 clones, 80% to 90% of which occur a single time. Jointly, the top ten make up 1% to 1.3% of the sample.

The CDR3 goes from the cysteine to the phenylalanine over 13 residues. Only the CDR3 part of the read is kept: 39 bases, read in frame from the first base. Cut back by 3 bases and 0 bases, the V and J ends lie 5 bases apart. Taken from the germline V gene, the CDR1 and CDR2 loops are KGHSH and LQKENI. The chain is encoded by TRBV18 joined to TRBJ1-2, with the D segment identity uncertain. The sequencing sample was made of PBMCs or T cells enriched from blood (not recorded which). The TCR was taken from a man aged 25 to 40 who had recovered from COVID-19. The DNA is as follows: TGTGCCAGCTCACCCGGTTCTAACTATGGCTACACCTTC. The resulting protein is CASSPGSNYGYTF. Extended through the reference TRBV18 and TRBJ1-2 proteins, this CDR3 yields the full variable domain: NAGVMQNPRHLVRRRGQEARLRCSPMKGHSHVYWYRQLPEEGLKFMVYLQKENIIDESGMPKERFSAEFPKEGPSILRIQQVVRGDSAAYFCASSPGSNYGYTFGSGTRLTVV.